One sample yielded the 18 T cell receptor beta chains listed below, sequenced in a study of cytomegalovirus exposure and HLA in healthy donors. The PCR ran on 60 Vbeta and 13 Jbeta primers. The repertoire was sequenced with immunoSEQ multiplex PCR; TCRdb's copy has only in-frame clones and lacks some. Of 250,000 to 350,000 clones in the sample, 70% to 90% were seen once. Sequencing input: PBMCs. These TCRs come from a man aged 35 to 55 in good health and CMV-seropositive.

The J gene is TRBJ1-4, the V gene TRBV7-2, with D tentatively TRBD1 (5 bases). This CDR3 contains 15 residues. The germline V gene encodes CDR1 SGHTA and CDR2 FQGNSA. V lost 3 bases to trimming and J lost 7 bases, with 15 bases between them. The CDR3, as DNA: TGTGCCAGCAGCTTTGACAGCCTTTCTCGTGAAAAACTGTTTTTT. It yields the protein CASSFDSLSREKLFF.

J is TRBJ2-7 and V is TRBV29-1, with TRBD1 as a possible D gene (6 bases). This CDR3 has 15 amino acids. CDR1 is SQVTM and CDR2 is ANQGSEA in the germline V gene. Trimming stripped 3 bases from V and 0 bases from J, with 15 bases between. The CDR3 nucleotides are TGCAGCGTTGAGTCTCAGGGGCAAAACTCCTACGAGCAGTACTTC. Its translation: CSVESQGQNSYEQYF.

The rearrangement links TRBV2 to TRBJ2-3, with D possibly being TRBD1 (5 bases). This CDR3 is 15 amino acids long. Germline V lookup: CDR1 SNHLY, CDR2 FYNNEI. The V and J ends lost 9 bases and 2 bases respectively, with 18 bases between them. The chain's CDR3 is CARTGAGANTDTQYF. CDR3 coding DNA: TGTGCCAGAACAGGAGCTGGGGCCAACACAGATACGCAGTATTTT.

Of note for this clone: At the DNA level, this CDR3 is encoded by other sequences in the same sample as well. V and J are TRBV7-2 and TRBJ2-1; the match to TRBD2 covers 7 bases. Trimming removed 6 bases from V and 6 bases from J; junction bases left unmatched: 5. Germline loops: CDR1 SGHTA, CDR2 FQGNSA. The CDR3 covers 13 residues. The CDR3 sequence is CASSRTSGNEQFF. CDR3 bases: TGTGCCAGCAGTAGGACTAGTGGCAATGAGCAGTTCTTC.

The rearrangement joins TRBV6-1 to TRBJ2-1, with D possibly matching TRBD1 (6 bases). Germline V CDR1 and CDR2: MNHNS, SASEGT. CDR3 length equals 14 residues. Deletions cut 8 bases from V and 7 bases from J, with 18 bases between. In nucleotides, the CDR3 is TGTGCCAGCTTCTACAGGGCTGAGGCAAATGAGCAGTTCTTC. Protein product: CASFYRAEANEQFF.

V gene TRBV14 combines with J gene TRBJ1-1, with a weak D call TRBD1 (6 bases). CDR1 is SGHDN, CDR2 FVKESK, per germline. V dropped 4 bases and J dropped 5 bases, with 14 bases sitting between them. The CDR3 extends over 14 amino acids. The CDR3 DNA reads TGTGCCAGCAGCCGGCCCGAGGGGGGGACTGAAGCTTTCTTT. It is translated as CASSRPEGGTEAFF.

This chain uses TRBV11-2 with TRBJ2-2, with D possibly being TRBD2 (7 bases). Germline CDR1 and CDR2: SGHAT and FQNNGV. The CDR3 is 16 amino acids. The germline V and J ends were trimmed by 1 base and 7 bases, with 16 bases remaining between them. The CDR3 spells CASSLGFQGRGGELFF. The CDR3 DNA sequence: TGTGCCAGCAGCTTAGGGTTCCAGGGGAGGGGCGGGGAGCTGTTTTTT.

The chain combines TRBV21-1 with TRBJ2-1; the table's D call of TRBD2 was not tested on the DNA. TRBV21-1 is a pseudogene locus. The CDR3 sequence is 17 residues long. This CDR3 reads CASSKAGTSDTYNEQFF. The CDR3 region has the DNA TGTGCCAGCAGCAAAGCCGGGACTAGTGACACCTACAATGAGCAGTTCTTC.

The rearrangement links TRBV28 to TRBJ2-1, with TRBD1 matching 9 bases. The CDR3 is 16 amino acids. Germline assignment: CDR1 MDHEN and CDR2 SYDVKM. After removal of 2 bases from V and 6 bases from J, the junction contained 8 bases not matched to a gene. The CDR3 nucleotides read TGTGCCAGCAGTTTACAGGGACAGGGTTTTCTCAATGAGCAGTTCTTC. Translation: CASSLQGQGFLNEQFF.

Details on this clone: The identical CDR3 is also encoded by other nucleotide sequences in the sample. This chain joins TRBV7-2 and TRBJ2-7, with D maybe TRBD1 (6 bases). Trimming shortened V by 0 bases and J by 3 bases, and 9 bases separated the two germline ends. CDR1 and CDR2 from the germline V gene are SGHTA and FQGNSA. The CDR3 spans 14 residues. The CDR3 coding sequence is TGTGCCAGCAGCTTAGCAGCCAGGGGCTACGAGCAGTACTTC. Translating it yields CASSLAARGYEQYF.

The J gene is TRBJ2-3, the V gene TRBV28, with 16 bases identical to TRBD2. CDR1 and CDR2 from the germline V gene are MDHEN and SYDVKM. The CDR3 has 19 amino acids. V lost 5 bases to trimming and J lost 0 bases; unmatched junction nucleotides: 8. The CDR3 nucleotides are TGTGCCAGCAGTCGCGGGACTAGCGGGAGGGCTTTTAGCACAGATACGCAGTATTTT. This gives the protein CASSRGTSGRAFSTDTQYF.

V usage is TRBV7-3 and J usage is TRBJ2-7; 8 bases are shared with TRBD1. V was clipped by 5 bases and J by 2 bases; unmatched bases: 5. Germline-derived CDR1 and CDR2 are SGHTA and FQGTGA. The length of the CDR3 is 14 residues. In DNA, the CDR3 is TGTGCCAGCAGCGAACAGGGGGGAGCCTACGAGCAGTACTTC. It specifies CASSEQGGAYEQYF.

The chain combines TRBV7-2 with TRBJ1-1; 8 bases agree with TRBD1. This CDR3 region has 15 residues. Per germline, CDR1 SGHTA and CDR2 FQGNSA. J lost 3 bases, V lost 5 bases, and 8 bases had no gene match. The CDR3 loop reads CASSPQTGEDTEAFF. Here the CDR3 DNA reads TGTGCCAGCAGCCCCCAGACAGGGGAAGACACTGAAGCTTTCTTT.

This clone has only one observation. The chain recombines TRBV30 with TRBJ2-7; TRBD2 matches at 8 bases. Germline V gives CDR1 GTSNPN, CDR2 SVGIG (reference sequence). The J segment lost 3 bases and the V segment lost 6 bases, leaving 10 bases of the junction unmatched. The CDR3 extends over 14 amino acids. Here the CDR3 DNA reads TGTGCCTGTCTCTCCGGGACTAGTCACTACGAGCAGTACTTC. Protein sequence: CACLSGTSHYEQYF. Using reference TRBV30 and TRBJ2-7 for the parts outside the CDR3, the full variable domain is SQTIHQWPATLVQPVGSPLSLECTVEGTSNPNLYWYRQAAGRGLQLLFYSVGIGQISSEVPQNLSASRPQDRQFILSSKKLLLSDSGFYLCACLSGTSHYEQYFGPGTRLTVT.

V is TRBV6-1 and J is TRBJ2-1, with no clear D. V was shortened by 4 bases and J by 4 bases, with 2 bases between the two germline ends. The CDR3 has 11 residues. Germline assignment: CDR1 MNHNS and CDR2 SASEGT. The CDR3 coding sequence is TGTGCCAGCAGTGTATACAATGAGCAGTTCTTC. Its translation is CASSVYNEQFF.

This chain connects TRBV19 to TRBJ1-1, with D tentatively TRBD1 (5 bases). The CDR3 runs 15 residues. The germline V gene has CDR1 LNHDA and CDR2 SQIVND (reference sequence). The V and J ends lost 6 bases and 2 bases respectively, with 16 bases between them. In nucleotides, the CDR3 is TGTGCCAGTAGCAATTTCGGAGGGGCTAACACTGAAGCTTTCTTT. Encoded protein: CASSNFGGANTEAFF.

This clone turned up a few times. The J gene is TRBJ2-3, the V gene TRBV7-9, with 11 bases aligning to TRBD2. Trimming cost V 5 bases and J 3 bases; bases outside gene matches: 7. The CDR3 extends over 16 amino acids. In germline, CDR1 is SEHNR, CDR2 FQNEAQ (reference sequence). The CDR3 nucleotides read TGTGCCAGCAGCCTCACTAGCGGGAGACTTACAGATACGCAGTATTTT. This gives the protein CASSLTSGRLTDTQYF.

The chain employs TRBV5-1 and TRBJ2-5; D might be TRBD1 (6 bases). V dropped 1 base and J dropped 1 base, with 11 bases sitting between them. This CDR3 spans 15 amino acids. Germline assignment: CDR1 SGHRS and CDR2 YFSETQ. The CDR3, as DNA: TGCGCCAGCAGCTTGTCAGGGGCGACCCAAGAGACCCAGTACTTC. Translated: CASSLSGATQETQYF. Together with reference TRBV5-1 and TRBJ2-5, the CDR3 gives the full variable domain: KAGVTQTPRYLIKTRGQQVTLSCSPISGHRSVSWYQQTPGQGLQFLFEYFSETQRNKGNFPGRFSGRQFSNSRSEMNVSTLELGDSALYLCASSLSGATQETQYFGPGTRLLVL.